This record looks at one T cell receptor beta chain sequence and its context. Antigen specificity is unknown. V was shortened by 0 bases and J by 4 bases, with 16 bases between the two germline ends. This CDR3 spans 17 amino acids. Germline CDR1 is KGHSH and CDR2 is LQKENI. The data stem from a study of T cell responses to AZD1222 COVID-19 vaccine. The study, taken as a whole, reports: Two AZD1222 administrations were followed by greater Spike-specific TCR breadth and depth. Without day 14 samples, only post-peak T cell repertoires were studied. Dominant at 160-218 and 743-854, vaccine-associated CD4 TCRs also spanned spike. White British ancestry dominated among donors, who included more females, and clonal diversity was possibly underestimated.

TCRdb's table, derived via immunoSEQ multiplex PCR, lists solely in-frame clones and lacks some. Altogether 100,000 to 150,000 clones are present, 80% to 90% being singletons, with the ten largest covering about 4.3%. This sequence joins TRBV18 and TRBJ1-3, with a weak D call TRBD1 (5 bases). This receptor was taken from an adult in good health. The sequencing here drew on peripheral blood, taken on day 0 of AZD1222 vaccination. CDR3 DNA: TGTGCCAGCTCACCACCAAGCCGTGGGGCGGCCGGAAACACCATATATTTT. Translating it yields CASSPPSRGAAGNTIYF.